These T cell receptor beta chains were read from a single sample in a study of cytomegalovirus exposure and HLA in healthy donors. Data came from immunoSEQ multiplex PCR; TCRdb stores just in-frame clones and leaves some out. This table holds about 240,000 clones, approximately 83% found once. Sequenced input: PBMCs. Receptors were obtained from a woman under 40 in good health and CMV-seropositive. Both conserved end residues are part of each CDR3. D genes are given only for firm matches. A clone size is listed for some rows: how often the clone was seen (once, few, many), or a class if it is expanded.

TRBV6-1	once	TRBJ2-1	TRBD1	CASSGDREGGFLYEQFF	TGTGCCAGCAGTGGGGACAGGGAAGGGGGTTTTTTATATGAGCAGTTCTTC
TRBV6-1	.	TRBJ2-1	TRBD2	CASSEVSGRVNEQFF	TGTGCCAGCAGTGAAGTTAGCGGGAGGGTGAATGAGCAGTTCTTC
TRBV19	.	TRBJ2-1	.	CASRAGREDNEQFF	TGTGCCAGTAGGGCGGGAAGGGAGGACAATGAGCAGTTCTTC
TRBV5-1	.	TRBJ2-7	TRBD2	CASSLGAGELSYEQYF	TGCGCCAGCAGCTTAGGAGCGGGAGAGCTTTCCTACGAGCAGTACTTC
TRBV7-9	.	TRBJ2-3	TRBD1	CASSSGQRDSRTDTQYF	TGTGCCAGCAGCTCAGGCCAGAGGGACAGTCGCACAGATACGCAGTATTTT
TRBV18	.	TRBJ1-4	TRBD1	CASSPMGQGELFF	TGTGCCAGCTCACCAATGGGACAGGGGGAACTGTTTTTT
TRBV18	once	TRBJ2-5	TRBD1	CASLAGTGGETQYF	TGTGCCAGCTTAGCCGGGACAGGGGGAGAGACCCAGTACTTC
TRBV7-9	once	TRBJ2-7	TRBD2	CASSSSTSGRAREQYF	TGTGCCAGCAGCTCGTCGACTAGCGGGAGGGCACGGGAGCAGTACTTC
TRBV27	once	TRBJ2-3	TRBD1	CASSLGPTGSVDTQYF	TGTGCCAGCAGTCTCGGTCCGACAGGGTCGGTAGATACGCAGTATTTT
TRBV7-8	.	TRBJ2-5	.	CASSLGASSETQYF	TGTGCCAGCAGCTTAGGGGCCAGTTCAGAGACCCAGTACTTC
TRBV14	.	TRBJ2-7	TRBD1	CASSVAGTASYEQYF	TGTGCCAGCAGCGTAGCCGGGACAGCATCCTACGAGCAGTACTTC
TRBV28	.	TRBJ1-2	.	CASRPGHSSFYGYTF	TGTGCCAGCAGACCCGGACATTCCTCATTCTATGGCTACACCTTC
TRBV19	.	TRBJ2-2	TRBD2	CATILGGIAGETGELFF	TGTGCCACTATACTAGGGGGAATAGCGGGAGAAACCGGGGAGCTGTTTTTT
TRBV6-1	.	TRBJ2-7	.	CASTLGGTAGYEQYF	TGTGCCAGCACCCTCGGAGGGACTGCGGGGTACGAGCAGTACTTC
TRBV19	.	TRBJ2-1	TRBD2	CASSISPSGRAGEQFF	TGTGCCAGTAGTATCAGCCCCAGCGGGAGGGCCGGTGAGCAGTTCTTC
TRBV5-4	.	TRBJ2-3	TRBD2	CASSPGLAGYTDTQYF	TGTGCCAGCAGCCCGGGACTAGCGGGTTACACAGATACGCAGTATTTT
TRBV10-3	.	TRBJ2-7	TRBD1	CAISEGTGGQAYEQYF	TGTGCCATCAGTGAGGGCACAGGGGGCCAGGCCTACGAGCAGTACTTC
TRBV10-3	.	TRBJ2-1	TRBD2	CAISESSSGSSYNEQFF	TGTGCCATCAGTGAGTCGAGTAGCGGGAGCTCCTACAATGAGCAGTTCTTC
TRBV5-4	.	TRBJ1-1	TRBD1	CASSHGTAEAFF	TGTGCCAGCAGCCACGGGACAGCTGAAGCTTTCTTT
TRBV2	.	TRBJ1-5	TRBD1	CASSSGQGDRVGQPQHF	TGTGCCAGCAGCTCGGGACAGGGGGATAGGGTTGGTCAGCCCCAGCATTTT